There are a few counts of the clone carrying this T cell receptor (beta chain). Time point given: baseline pretreatment blood. Treatment meaning: 15 Gy SBRT to primary tumor, nephrectomy 4 weeks later. This sample is part of a study of radiation and T cells in renal cell carcinoma. Only in-frame clones appear in the TCRdb table, and some are missing; sequencing was by immunoSEQ multiplex PCR. This sample has about 160,000 clones, with 88% found just once. Material: blood, obtained from a patient whose treatment included radiotherapy and nephrectomy. This clonotype originated in a woman between 65 and 79 years old with renal cell carcinoma.

CDR3 coding DNA: TGTGCCAGCAGGGGACTAGCGGGGCCGAACACCGGGGAGCTGTTTTTT. As protein: CASRGLAGPNTGELFF. The rearrangement links TRBV11-2 to TRBJ2-2, with 13 bases aligning to TRBD2. V lost 6 bases, J lost 0 bases, and 1 base stayed unmatched. Germline CDR1 reads SGHAT; CDR2 reads FQNNGV. The CDR3 is 16 amino acids.